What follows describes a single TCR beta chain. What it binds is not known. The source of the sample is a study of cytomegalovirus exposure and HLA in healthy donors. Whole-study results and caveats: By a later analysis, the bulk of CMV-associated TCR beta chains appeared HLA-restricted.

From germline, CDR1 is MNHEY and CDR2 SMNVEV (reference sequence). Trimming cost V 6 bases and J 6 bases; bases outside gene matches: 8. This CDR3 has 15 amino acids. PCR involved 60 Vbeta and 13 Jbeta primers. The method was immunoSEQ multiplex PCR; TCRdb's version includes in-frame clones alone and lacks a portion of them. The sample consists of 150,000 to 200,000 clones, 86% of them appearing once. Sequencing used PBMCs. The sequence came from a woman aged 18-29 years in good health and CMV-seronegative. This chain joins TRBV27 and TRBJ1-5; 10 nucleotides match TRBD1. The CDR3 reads CASRSSGTGVQPQHF. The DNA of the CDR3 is TGTGCCAGCAGAAGCTCCGGGACAGGGGTTCAGCCCCAGCATTTT.